This passage covers 14 T cell receptor beta chains from one sample sequenced in a study of T cell changes during pregnancy in multiple sclerosis. Data came from immunoSEQ multiplex PCR; TCRdb stores just in-frame clones and leaves some out. The sample yields about 70,000 clones, 85% to 95% seen once. Sequenced here: peripheral blood, sampled in the third trimester of pregnancy. The receptor source for this set is a female donor with multiple sclerosis, enrolled in a pregnancy study.

V gene TRBV11-3 combines with J gene TRBJ2-2, with D unclear. Deletions cut 2 bases from V and 6 bases from J, with 13 bases between. Per the germline V gene, CDR1 is SGHNT and CDR2 is YENEEA. The CDR3 runs to 15 residues. CDR3 bases: TGTGCCAGCAGCTTAAACGGAGCCGGTGCCGGGGAGCTGTTTTTT. It specifies CASSLNGAGAGELFF.

The chain carries TRBV28 and TRBJ2-7; 10 bases match TRBD1. CDR1 and CDR2 (germline): MDHEN, SYDVKM. The CDR3 contains 16 residues. Germline trimming cut 3 bases from V and 5 bases from J; bases unmatched to any gene: 10. CDR3 protein: CASSFVVGQGLHEQYF. The DNA for the CDR3 is TGTGCCAGCAGTTTCGTGGTGGGACAGGGGCTCCACGAGCAGTACTTC.

J is TRBJ2-7 and V is TRBV13; 7 nucleotides match TRBD1. V dropped 4 bases and J dropped 0; count of bases not matched to a gene: 9. The CDR3 extends over 16 amino acids. CDR1 is PRHDT and CDR2 is FYEKMQ in the germline V gene (reference sequence). The CDR3 protein is CASSYTGTANSYEQYF. In DNA, the CDR3 is TGTGCCAGCAGCTACACCGGGACAGCAAACTCCTACGAGCAGTACTTC. Based on the CDR3 plus reference TRBV13 and TRBJ2-7, the full variable domain is AAGVIQSPRHLIKEKRETATLKCYPIPRHDTVYWYQQGPGQDPQFLISFYEKMQSDKGSIPDRFSAQQFSDYHSELNMSSLELGDSALYFCASSYTGTANSYEQYFGPGTRLTVT.

The gene calls are TRBV4-1 and TRBJ2-1; D is perhaps TRBD2 (5 bases). The CDR3 has 16 amino acids. V lost 0 bases, J lost 4 bases, and 13 bases lay in between. CDR1 and CDR2 (germline): MGHRA, YSYEKL. The CDR3 sequence: CASSQDRIASYNEQFF. CDR3 nucleotide sequence: TGCGCCAGCAGCCAAGATCGGATAGCGTCGTACAATGAGCAGTTCTTC.

CDR3 DNA: TGTGCCAGCAGCTTAGATTTAGCGGGAGTGGAAACAGATACGCAGTATTTT. Its protein product is CASSLDLAGVETDTQYF. The chain couples TRBV7-8 to TRBJ2-3, with TRBD2 identical over 9 bases. CDR1 and CDR2 (germline): SGHVS, FQNEAQ. Trimming took 1 base from V and 3 from J; bases not matched to a gene: 8. This CDR3 has 17 residues. The whole variable domain, filled in from reference TRBV7-8 and TRBJ2-3, reads GAGVSQSPRYKVAKRGQDVALRCDPISGHVSLFWYQQALGQGPEFLTYFQNEAQLDKSGLPSDRFFAERPEGSVSTLKIQRTQQEDSAVYLCASSLDLAGVETDTQYFGPGTRLTVL.

The rearrangement uses TRBV11-1 and TRBJ2-3; TRBD1 is a possible D gene (6 bases). The CDR3 extends over 14 amino acids. From germline, CDR1 is SGHAT and CDR2 FQDESV (reference sequence). V lost 4 bases and J 8 bases, leaving 16 bases between the germline ends. The DNA for the CDR3 is TGTGCCAGCAGCTCCCGACAGGTAAGGGGTACGCAGTATTTT. Protein product: CASSSRQVRGTQYF.

The genes are TRBV6-5 and TRBJ1-1; 8 positions agree with TRBD1. Germline CDR1 MNHEY, CDR2 SVGAGI. V gave up 5 bases and J gave up 5 bases; unmatched junction bases: 4. The CDR3 runs to 13 residues. The DNA of the CDR3 is TGTGCCAGCAGTACCACAGGGGGAACTGAAGCTTTCTTT. Encoded protein: CASSTTGGTEAFF.

This sequence joins TRBV29-1 and TRBJ1-4; D might be TRBD1 (6 bases). Trimming removed 6 bases from V and 7 bases from J, with 18 bases in between. Looked up from germline, CDR1 is SQVTM and CDR2 is ANQGSEA. CDR3 length equals 14 residues. The CDR3 region is CSVKNYRDGEKLFF. The CDR3 DNA sequence: TGCAGCGTAAAGAATTACAGGGATGGTGAAAAACTGTTTTTT.

The gene calls are TRBV7-2 and TRBJ2-3; 7 nucleotides match TRBD2. With 3 bases clipped from V and 3 bases from J, the junction kept 3 bases outside the gene matches. Per germline, CDR1 SGHTA and CDR2 FQGNSA. The CDR3 has 14 residues. CDR3 amino acids: CASSFREGTDTQYF. CDR3 coding DNA: TGTGCCAGCAGCTTTAGGGAGGGAACAGATACGCAGTATTTT.

The chain uses TRBV25-1 and TRBJ1-2; no definite D call. The CDR3 covers 12 residues. V was cut by 6 bases and J by 4 bases, with 9 bases left in between. CDR1 and CDR2 (germline): MGHDK, SYGVNS. The CDR3 spells CASSATRYGYTF. The CDR3 DNA reads TGTGCCAGCAGCGCTACTCGCTATGGCTACACCTTC.

J is TRBJ2-1 and V is TRBV27; tentative D call: TRBD2 (5 bases). The CDR3 consists of 14 residues. The germline V gene has CDR1 MNHEY and CDR2 SMNVEV (reference sequence). Trimming cost V 5 bases and J 6 bases, with 14 bases left between them. The CDR3 region is CASSISAAGNEQFF. For the CDR3, the DNA is TGTGCCAGCAGTATTAGCGCGGCTGGCAATGAGCAGTTCTTC.

The sample holds one count of this clone. J is TRBJ2-2 and V is TRBV6-6, with TRBD1 matching over 8 bases. This CDR3 region has 13 residues. Germline loops: CDR1 MNHNY, CDR2 SVGAGI (reference sequence). V lost 6 bases to trimming and J lost 6 bases; unmatched junction nucleotides: 3. The CDR3 DNA follows: TGTGCCAGCAGAACGACAGGGGCCGGGGAGCTGTTTTTT. Its translation: CASRTTGAGELFF.

This chain links TRBV30 with TRBJ2-7; TRBD1 matches at 7 bases. V dropped 0 bases and J dropped 6; count of bases not matched to a gene: 5. Germline CDR1 reads GTSNPN; CDR2 reads SVGIG (reference sequence). This CDR3 is 13 amino acids long. This CDR3 reads CAWSVRAGGEQYF. CDR3 nucleotide sequence: TGTGCCTGGAGTGTACGGGCAGGGGGCGAGCAGTACTTC.

The rearrangement links TRBV21-1 to TRBJ1-2; the table names TRBD1, a call not compared with the DNA. TRBV21-1 is classified as a pseudogene. The CDR3 has 23 residues. The CDR3 nucleotides are TGTGCCAGCAGAAAAGGGGCTCTGGACAGGGCCAATCCACCGGTCCCGTTTAACTATGGCTACACCTTC. Translation: CASRKGALDRANPPVPFNYGYTF.